The present TCR beta chain was sequenced within a study of CD8+ T cells in alopecia areata. Study overall: Severity among treated patients was scored by the percentage of scalp area affected.

Note on this clone: Its matching antigen is unknown.

Germline CDR1 is GTSNPN and CDR2 is SVGIG (reference sequence). The CDR3 is 12 residues long. Trimming cost V 7 bases and J 2 bases, with 11 bases left between them. Treatment indicated: oral pan-JAK inhibitor, 5-10 mg twice daily. Study-wide points: The study found tofacitinib significantly decreased scalp clonality and expanded CD8+ clones among the top 100.

Following extraction, RNA underwent reverse transcription to cDNA, which served as the sequencing template. Clones were sequenced by immunoSEQ multiplex PCR, and TCRdb holds only the in-frame ones, with some missing. The repertoire includes 150,000 to 200,000 clones, roughly three fifths of them detected once, and approximately 1.2% sits in the top ten. The specimen was CD4+ T cells sorted from blood, collected around week 49, from a patient treated with tofacitinib. The clonotype originates from a human donor with alopecia areata. The J gene is TRBJ1-2, the V gene TRBV30; no clear D. Here the CDR3 DNA reads TGTGCCTTCACGGCCCAGAACTATGGCTACACCTTC. Translated, it gives CAFTAQNYGYTF.